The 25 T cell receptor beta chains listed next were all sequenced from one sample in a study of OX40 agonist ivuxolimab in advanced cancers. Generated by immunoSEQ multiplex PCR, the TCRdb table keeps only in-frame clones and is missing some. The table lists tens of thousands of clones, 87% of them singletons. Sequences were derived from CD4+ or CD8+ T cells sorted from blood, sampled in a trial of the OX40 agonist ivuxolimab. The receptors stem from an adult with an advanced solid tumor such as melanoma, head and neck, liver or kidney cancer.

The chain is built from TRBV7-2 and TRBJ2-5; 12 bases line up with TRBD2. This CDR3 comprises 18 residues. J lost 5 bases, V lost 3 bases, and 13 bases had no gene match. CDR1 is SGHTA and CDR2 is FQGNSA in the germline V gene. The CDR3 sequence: CASSLRQGTSGWGETQYF. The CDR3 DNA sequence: TGTGCCAGCAGCTTGCGACAGGGGACTAGCGGGTGGGGGGAGACCCAGTACTTC.

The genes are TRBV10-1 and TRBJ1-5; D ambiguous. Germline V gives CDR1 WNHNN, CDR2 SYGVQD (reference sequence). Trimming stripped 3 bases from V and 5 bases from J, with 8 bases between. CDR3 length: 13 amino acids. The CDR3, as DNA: TGCGCCAGCAGTGAATTCCGGGATCAGCCCCAGCATTTT. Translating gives CASSEFRDQPQHF.

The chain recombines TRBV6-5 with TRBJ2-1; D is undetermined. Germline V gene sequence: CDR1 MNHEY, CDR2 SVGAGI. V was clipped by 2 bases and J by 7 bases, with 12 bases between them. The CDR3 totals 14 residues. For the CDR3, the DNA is TGTGCCAGCAGTTACGCAAGGAGTAGGAATGAGCAGTTCTTC. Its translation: CASSYARSRNEQFF.

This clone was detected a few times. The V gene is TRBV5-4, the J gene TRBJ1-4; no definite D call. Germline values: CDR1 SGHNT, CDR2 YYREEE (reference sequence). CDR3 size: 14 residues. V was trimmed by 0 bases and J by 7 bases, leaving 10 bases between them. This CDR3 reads CASSLAGLGEKLFF. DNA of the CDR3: TGTGCCAGCAGCTTGGCCGGGTTAGGTGAAAAACTGTTTTTT. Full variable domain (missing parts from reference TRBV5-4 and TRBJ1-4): ETGVTQSPTHLIKTRGQQVTLRCSSQSGHNTVSWYQQALGQGPQFIFQYYREEENGRGNFPPRFSGLQFPNYSSELNVNALELDDSALYLCASSLAGLGEKLFFGSGTQLSVL.

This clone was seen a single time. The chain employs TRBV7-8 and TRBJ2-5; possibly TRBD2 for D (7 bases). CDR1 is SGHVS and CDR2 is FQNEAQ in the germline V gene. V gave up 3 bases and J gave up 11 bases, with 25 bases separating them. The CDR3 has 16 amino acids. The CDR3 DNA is TGTGCCAGCAGCTTCGTTGCTGCGGCGGGAGCAGGGGAGCAGTACTTC. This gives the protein CASSFVAAAGAGEQYF. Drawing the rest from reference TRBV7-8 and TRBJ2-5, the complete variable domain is GAGVSQSPRYKVAKRGQDVALRCDPISGHVSLFWYQQALGQGPEFLTYFQNEAQLDKSGLPSDRFFAERPEGSVSTLKIQRTQQEDSAVYLCASSFVAAAGAGEQYFGPGTRLLVL.

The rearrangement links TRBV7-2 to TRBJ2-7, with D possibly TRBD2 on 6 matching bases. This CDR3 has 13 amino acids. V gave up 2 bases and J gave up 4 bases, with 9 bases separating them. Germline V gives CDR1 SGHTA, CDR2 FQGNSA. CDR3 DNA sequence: TGTGCCAGCAGCTTACAGCTAGCGTACGAGCAGTACTTC. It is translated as CASSLQLAYEQYF.

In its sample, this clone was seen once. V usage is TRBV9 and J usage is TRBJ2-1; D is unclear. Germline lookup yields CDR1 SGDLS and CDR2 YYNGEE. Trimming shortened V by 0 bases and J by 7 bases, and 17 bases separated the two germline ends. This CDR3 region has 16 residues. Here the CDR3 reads CASSVGSMSLSNEQFF. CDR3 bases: TGTGCCAGCAGCGTAGGCTCAATGTCGCTGTCGAATGAGCAGTTCTTC.

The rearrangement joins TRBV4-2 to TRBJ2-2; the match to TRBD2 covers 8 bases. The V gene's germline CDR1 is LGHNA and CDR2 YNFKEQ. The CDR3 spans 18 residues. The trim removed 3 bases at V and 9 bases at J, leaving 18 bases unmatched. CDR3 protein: CASSHQVRAGGPSRELFF. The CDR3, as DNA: TGTGCCAGCAGCCACCAGGTGCGGGCGGGGGGCCCCTCCCGGGAGCTGTTTTTT.

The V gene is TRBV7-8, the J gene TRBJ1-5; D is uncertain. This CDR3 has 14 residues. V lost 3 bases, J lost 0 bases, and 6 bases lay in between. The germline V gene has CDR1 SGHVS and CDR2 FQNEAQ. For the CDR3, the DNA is TGTGCCAGCAGCTTGGGGAATAGCAATCAGCCCCAGCATTTT. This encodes CASSLGNSNQPQHF.

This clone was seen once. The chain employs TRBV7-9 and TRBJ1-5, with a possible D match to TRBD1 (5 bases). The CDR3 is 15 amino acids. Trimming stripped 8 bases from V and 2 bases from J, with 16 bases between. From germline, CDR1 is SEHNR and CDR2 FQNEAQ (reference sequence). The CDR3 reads CASSEAGPGNQPQHF. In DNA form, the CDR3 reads TGTGCCAGCTCCGAGGCGGGGCCAGGCAATCAGCCCCAGCATTTT.

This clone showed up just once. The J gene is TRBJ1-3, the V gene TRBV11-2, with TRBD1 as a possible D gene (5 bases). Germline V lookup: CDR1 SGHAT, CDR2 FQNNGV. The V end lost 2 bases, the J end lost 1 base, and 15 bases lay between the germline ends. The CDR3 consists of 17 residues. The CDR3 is CASSLSPYQGSGNTIYF. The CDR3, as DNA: TGTGCCAGCAGCTTATCCCCGTATCAGGGTTCTGGAAACACCATATATTTT.

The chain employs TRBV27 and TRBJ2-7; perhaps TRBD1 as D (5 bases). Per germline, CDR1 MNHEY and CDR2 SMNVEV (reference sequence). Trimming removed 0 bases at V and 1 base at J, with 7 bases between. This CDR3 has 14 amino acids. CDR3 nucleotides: TGTGCCAGCAGTTTATCGACAGCTTCCTACGAGCAGTACTTC. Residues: CASSLSTASYEQYF.

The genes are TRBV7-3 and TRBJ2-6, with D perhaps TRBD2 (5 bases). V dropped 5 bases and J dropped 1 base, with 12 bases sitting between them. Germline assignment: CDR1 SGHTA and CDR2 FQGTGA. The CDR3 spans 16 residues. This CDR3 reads CASSQRRTSGANVLTF. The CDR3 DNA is TGTGCCAGCAGCCAGAGACGGACTTCTGGGGCCAACGTCCTGACTTTC.

The chain's CDR3 is CASREARAGFSNEKLFF. In DNA form, the CDR3 reads TGTGCCAGCAGGGAGGCCCGAGCGGGGTTCTCTAATGAAAAACTGTTTTTT. The chain links TRBV2 to TRBJ1-4; D call uncertain. The germline V and J ends were trimmed by 6 bases and 3 bases, with 20 bases remaining between them. CDR3 length equals 17 residues. Germline CDR1 SNHLY, CDR2 FYNNEI.

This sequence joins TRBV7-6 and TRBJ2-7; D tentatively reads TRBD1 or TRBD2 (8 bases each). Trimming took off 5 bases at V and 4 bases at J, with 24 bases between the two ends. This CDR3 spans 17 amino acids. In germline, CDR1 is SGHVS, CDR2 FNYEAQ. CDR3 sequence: CASSRRGDRTSSYEQYF. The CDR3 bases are TGTGCCAGCAGCCGGCGGGGGGACAGGACGTCCTCTTACGAGCAGTACTTC.

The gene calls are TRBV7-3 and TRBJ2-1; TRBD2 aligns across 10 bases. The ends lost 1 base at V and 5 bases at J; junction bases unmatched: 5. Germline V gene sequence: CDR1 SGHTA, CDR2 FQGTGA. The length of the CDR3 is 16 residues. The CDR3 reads CASSLNLAGANNEQFF. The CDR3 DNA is TGTGCCAGCAGCTTAAATCTAGCGGGAGCCAACAATGAGCAGTTCTTC.

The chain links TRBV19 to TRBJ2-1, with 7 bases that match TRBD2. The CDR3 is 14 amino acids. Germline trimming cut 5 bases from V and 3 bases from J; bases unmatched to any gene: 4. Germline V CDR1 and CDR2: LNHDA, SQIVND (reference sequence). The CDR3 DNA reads TGTGCCAGTAGTCGGCTAGCGGACTACAATGAGCAGTTCTTC. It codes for CASSRLADYNEQFF.

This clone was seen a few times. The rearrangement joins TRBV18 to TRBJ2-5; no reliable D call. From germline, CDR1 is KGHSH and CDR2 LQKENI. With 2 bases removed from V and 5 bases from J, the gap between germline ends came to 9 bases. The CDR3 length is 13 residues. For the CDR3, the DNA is TGTGCCAGCTCACCAAACGAGGCGGAGACCCAGTACTTC. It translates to CASSPNEAETQYF.

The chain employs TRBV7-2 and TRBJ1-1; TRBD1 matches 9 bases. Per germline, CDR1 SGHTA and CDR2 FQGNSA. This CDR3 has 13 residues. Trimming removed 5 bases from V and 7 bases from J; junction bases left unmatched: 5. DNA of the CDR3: TGTGCCAGCAGCCTCTACAGGGGGCGTGAAGCTTTCTTT. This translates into CASSLYRGREAFF.

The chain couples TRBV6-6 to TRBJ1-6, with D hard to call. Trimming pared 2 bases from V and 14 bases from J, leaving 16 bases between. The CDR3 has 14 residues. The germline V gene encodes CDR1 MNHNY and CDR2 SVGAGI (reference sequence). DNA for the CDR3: TGTGCCAGCAGTTACGGAACAGCCGGTTTCACCCTCCACTTT. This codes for CASSYGTAGFTLHF.

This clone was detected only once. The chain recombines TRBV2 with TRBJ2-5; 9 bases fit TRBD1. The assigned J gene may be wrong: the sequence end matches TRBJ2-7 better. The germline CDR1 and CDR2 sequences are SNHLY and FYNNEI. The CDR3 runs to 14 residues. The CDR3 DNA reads TGTGCCAGCAGTACCGGGACAGGGTCCCACGAGCAGTACTTC. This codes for CASSTGTGSHEQYF.

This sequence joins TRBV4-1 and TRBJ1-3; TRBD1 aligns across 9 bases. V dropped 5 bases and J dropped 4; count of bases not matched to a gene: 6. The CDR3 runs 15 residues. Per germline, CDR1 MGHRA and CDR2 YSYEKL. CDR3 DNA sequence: TGCGCCAGCAGCGATGGTGGGACAGGGGGAAACACCATATATTTT. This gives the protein CASSDGGTGGNTIYF.

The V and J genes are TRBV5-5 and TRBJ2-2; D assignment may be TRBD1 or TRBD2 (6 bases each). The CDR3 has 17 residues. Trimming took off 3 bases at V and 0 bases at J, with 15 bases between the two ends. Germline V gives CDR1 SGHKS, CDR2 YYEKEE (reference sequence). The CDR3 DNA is TGTGCCAGCAGCTCCCCACAGGGAGGAGCGAACACCGGGGAGCTGTTTTTT. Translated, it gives CASSSPQGGANTGELFF.

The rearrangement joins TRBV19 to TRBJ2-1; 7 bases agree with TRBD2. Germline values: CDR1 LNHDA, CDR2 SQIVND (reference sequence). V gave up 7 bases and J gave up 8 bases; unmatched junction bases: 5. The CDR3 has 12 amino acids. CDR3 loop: CASNFRGDEQFF. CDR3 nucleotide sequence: TGTGCCAGTAATTTCCGGGGGGATGAGCAGTTCTTC.

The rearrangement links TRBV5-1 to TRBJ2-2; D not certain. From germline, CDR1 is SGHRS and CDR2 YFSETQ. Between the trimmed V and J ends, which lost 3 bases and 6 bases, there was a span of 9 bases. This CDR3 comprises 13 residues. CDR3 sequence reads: CASSWYLAGELFF. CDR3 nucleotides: TGCGCCAGCAGCTGGTACTTGGCCGGGGAGCTGTTTTTT.